The 10 T cell receptor beta chains given below trace back to one sample, sequenced in a study of blood T cell repertoires in COVID-19. Profiled with immunoSEQ multiplex PCR; TCRdb holds only in-frame clones, not every one. Among approximately 230,000 clones, more than 65% were seen once, and the ten largest hold 3% to 4%. The specimen sequenced was peripheral blood. These receptors were obtained from a woman between 40 and 50 years old with active or convalescent COVID-19.

J is TRBJ1-2 and V is TRBV4-1; weak D call: TRBD1 (5 bases). V lost 0 bases, J lost 8 bases, and 13 bases lay in between. The germline CDR1 and CDR2 sequences are MGHRA and YSYEKL. This CDR3 is 14 amino acids long. In nucleotides, the CDR3 is TGCGCCAGCAGCCAAGAACGGGGGACCTGGGGCTACACCTTC. This sequence encodes CASSQERGTWGYTF.

This chain joins TRBV2 and TRBJ2-5; D is perhaps TRBD1 (6 bases). The ends were cut back, 4 bases at V and 4 bases at J, with 13 bases in the middle. Germline V gives CDR1 SNHLY, CDR2 FYNNEI. The CDR3 is 14 amino acids. The CDR3 DNA is TGTGCCAGCAGTGGCGCTACCAGGGGAGAGACCCAGTACTTC. This sequence encodes CASSGATRGETQYF. Full variable domain (outside the CDR3, taken from reference TRBV2 and TRBJ2-5): EPEVTQTPSHQVTQMGQEVILRCVPISNHLYFYWYRQILGQKVEFLVSFYNNEISEKSEIFDDQFSVERPDGSNFTLKIRSTKLEDSAMYFCASSGATRGETQYFGPGTRLLVL.

Here the CDR3 reads CASHPSGGTNTGELFF. CDR3 sequence (DNA): TGTGCCAGCCATCCTAGCGGGGGAACGAACACCGGGGAGCTGTTTTTT. The chain recombines TRBV2 with TRBJ2-2, with 10 bases aligning to TRBD2. This CDR3 has 16 amino acids. Losses at the gene ends were 8 bases for V and 0 bases for J; bases not matched to a gene: 6. The germline V gene encodes CDR1 SNHLY and CDR2 FYNNEI.

The J gene is TRBJ1-5, the V gene TRBV10-2; 8 bases are a match to TRBD1. CDR3 length: 15 amino acids. V lost 10 bases, J lost 3 bases, and 11 bases stayed unmatched. Germline V gene data show CDR1 as WSHSY and CDR2 as SAAADI. CDR3 sequence: CATKSTGATNQPQHF. The DNA of the CDR3 is TGCGCCACCAAATCGACAGGGGCCACCAATCAGCCCCAGCATTTT.

This chain links TRBV7-6 with TRBJ1-3, with unresolved D. The CDR3 is made up of 15 amino acids. Looked up from germline, CDR1 is SGHVS and CDR2 is FNYEAQ. Trimming removed 4 bases from V and 1 base from J, with 11 bases in between. CDR3 DNA: TGTGCCAGCAGCTCCGGAGTGGTTTCTGGAAACACCATATATTTT. This translates into CASSSGVVSGNTIYF.

The genes are TRBV7-2 and TRBJ2-2; possibly TRBD1 for D (6 bases). This CDR3 spans 14 amino acids. Per the germline V gene, CDR1 is SGHTA and CDR2 is FQGNSA. Trimming stripped 5 bases from V and 4 bases from J, with 11 bases between. CDR3 in amino acids: CASSRGHRTGELFF. DNA of the CDR3: TGTGCCAGCAGCCGGGGACACCGCACCGGGGAGCTGTTTTTT.

This sequence joins TRBV7-9 and TRBJ1-4; perhaps TRBD1 as D (5 bases). The CDR3 sequence is 14 residues long. The germline V and J ends were trimmed by 0 bases and 7 bases, with 9 bases remaining between them. Germline V lookup: CDR1 SEHNR, CDR2 FQNEAQ (reference sequence). This CDR3 reads CASSLAGGREKLFF. DNA for the CDR3: TGTGCCAGCAGCTTAGCGGGGGGTCGTGAAAAACTGTTTTTT.

CDR3 in amino acids: CASSLGGAVNTEAFF. CDR3 bases: TGTGCCAGCAGTTTGGGGGGGGCAGTGAACACTGAAGCTTTCTTT. V usage is TRBV27 and J usage is TRBJ1-1, with D tentatively TRBD1 (6 bases). V lost 3 bases, J lost 0 bases, and 11 bases lay in between. This CDR3 region has 15 residues. Germline V gene lookup returns CDR1 MNHEY and CDR2 SMNVEV (reference sequence).

The V call is TRBV3-1 (or the pseudogene TRBV3-2), the J call TRBJ2-5; 11 bases map to TRBD2. Trimming removed 2 bases from V and 4 bases from J; junction bases left unmatched: 9. The germline V gene has CDR1 LGHDT and CDR2 YNNKEL (reference sequence). The CDR3 extends over 17 amino acids. The chain's CDR3 is CASSQTPGLAAVETQYF. The CDR3 region has the DNA TGTGCCAGCAGCCAAACCCCGGGACTAGCGGCGGTAGAGACCCAGTACTTC.

This chain connects TRBV5-6 to TRBJ1-1; D perhaps matches TRBD1 (5 bases). The CDR3 covers 15 residues. V was clipped by 2 bases and J by 3 bases, with 14 bases between them. The germline V gene has CDR1 SGHDT and CDR2 YYEEEE. The CDR3 sequence is CASSFSGQGHTEAFF. CDR3 bases: TGTGCCAGCAGCTTTTCGGGTCAGGGCCACACTGAAGCTTTCTTT.